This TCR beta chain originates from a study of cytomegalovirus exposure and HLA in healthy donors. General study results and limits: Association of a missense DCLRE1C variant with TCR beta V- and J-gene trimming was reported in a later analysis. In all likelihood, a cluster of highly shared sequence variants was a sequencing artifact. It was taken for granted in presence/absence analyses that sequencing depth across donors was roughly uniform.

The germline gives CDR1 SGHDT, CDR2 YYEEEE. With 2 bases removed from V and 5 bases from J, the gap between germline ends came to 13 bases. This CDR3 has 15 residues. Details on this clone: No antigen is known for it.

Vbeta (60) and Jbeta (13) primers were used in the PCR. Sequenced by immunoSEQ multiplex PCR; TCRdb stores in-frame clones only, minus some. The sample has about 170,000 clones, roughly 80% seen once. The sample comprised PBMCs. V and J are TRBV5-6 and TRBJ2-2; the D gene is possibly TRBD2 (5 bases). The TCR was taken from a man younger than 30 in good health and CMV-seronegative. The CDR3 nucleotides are TGTGCCAGCAGCTTAAGAGGGCTAGGAACCGGGGAGCTGTTTTTT. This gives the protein CASSLRGLGTGELFF.